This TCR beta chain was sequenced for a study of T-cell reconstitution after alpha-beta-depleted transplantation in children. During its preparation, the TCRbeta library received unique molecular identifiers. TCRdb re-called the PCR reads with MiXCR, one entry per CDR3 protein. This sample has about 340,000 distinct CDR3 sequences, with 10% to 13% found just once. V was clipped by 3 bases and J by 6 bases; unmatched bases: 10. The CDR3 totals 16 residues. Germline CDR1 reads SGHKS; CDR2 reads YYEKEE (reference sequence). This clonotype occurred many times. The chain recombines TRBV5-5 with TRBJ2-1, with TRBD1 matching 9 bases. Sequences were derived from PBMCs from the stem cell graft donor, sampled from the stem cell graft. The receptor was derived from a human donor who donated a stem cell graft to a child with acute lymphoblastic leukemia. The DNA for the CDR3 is TGTGCCAGCAGCTACAGGGGGCGAGCCTTTTTCAATGAGCAGTTCTTC. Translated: CASSYRGRAFFNEQFF.